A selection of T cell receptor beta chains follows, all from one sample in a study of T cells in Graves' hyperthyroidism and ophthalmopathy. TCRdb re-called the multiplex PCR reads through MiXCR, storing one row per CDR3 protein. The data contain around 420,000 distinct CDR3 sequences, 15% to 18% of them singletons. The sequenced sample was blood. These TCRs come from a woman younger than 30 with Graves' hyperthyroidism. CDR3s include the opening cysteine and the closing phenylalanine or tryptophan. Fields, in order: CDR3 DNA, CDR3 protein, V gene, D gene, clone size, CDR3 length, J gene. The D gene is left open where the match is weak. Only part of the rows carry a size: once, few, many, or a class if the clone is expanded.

TGTGCCAGCAGGGCACAGGGTCCCAAAAACATTCAGTACTTC	CASRAQGPKNIQYF	TRBV6-1	.	.	14	TRBJ2-4
TGTGCCAGCAGTCCTGCTTCTAGCAGAAAGATTTCCTACGAGCAGTACTTC	CASSPASSRKISYEQYF	TRBV12-3/TRBV12-4	.	many	17	TRBJ2-7
TGTGCCGGGGCAGGGACAGCTGATAATTCACCCCTCCACTTT	CAGAGTADNSPLHF	TRBV2	TRBD1	many	14	TRBJ1-6
TGTGCCAGCAGCTTATCAGACAGGGCGGGAAACACCATATATTTT	CASSLSDRAGNTIYF	TRBV11-2	TRBD1	many	15	TRBJ1-3
TGTGCCACCAGCAGAGATATCCGCATAGACTTCTATGGCTACACCTTC	CATSRDIRIDFYGYTF	TRBV15	.	.	16	TRBJ1-2
TGCAGCGTTGAACCACCGGATACTAACTATGGCTACACCTTC	CSVEPPDTNYGYTF	TRBV29-1	.	many	14	TRBJ1-2
TGCGCCACCCCTTGGCTAGCCGGGGAGCTGTTTTTT	CATPWLAGELFF	TRBV10-1	.	.	12	TRBJ2-2
TGTGCCACCAGCACTGACAGGGGGGCTGGAAACACCATATATTTT	CATSTDRGAGNTIYF	TRBV15	TRBD1	few	15	TRBJ1-3
TGTGCCAGCGCTACAGGGTATTCACCCCTCCACTTT	CASATGYSPLHF	TRBV28	.	few	12	TRBJ1-6
TGCAGTGCGCGTAAGACTAGCGGGGTAAACAATGAGCAGTTCTTC	CSARKTSGVNNEQFF	TRBV20-1	TRBD2	many	15	TRBJ2-1
TGTGCCAGCAGCCTTCATCCTGCGGGGCCAACCGGGGAGCTGTTTTTT	CASSLHPAGPTGELFF	TRBV7-2	.	many	16	TRBJ2-2
TGTGCCAGCGGGGGGGATACGCAGTATTTT	CASGGDTQYF	TRBV7-2	.	many	10	TRBJ2-3
TGTGCCAGCAGCCGCCAACGGGGGGCGGGTGAGCAGTACTTC	CASSRQRGAGEQYF	TRBV7-9	.	few	14	TRBJ2-7
TGTGCCAGCAGCCCCGGGACCGCTAGGTTTGATGGCTACACCTTC	CASSPGTARFDGYTF	TRBV7-9	.	many	15	TRBJ1-2
TGTGCCAGCAGCCCGCGGCTATACGATGAAGCTTTCTTT	CASSPRLYDEAFF	TRBV6-1	.	many	13	TRBJ1-1
TGTGCCAGCACCAACGGGGCAGGGGTGGTCGGGGAGCTGTTTTTT	CASTNGAGVVGELFF	TRBV6-2/TRBV6-3	.	few	15	TRBJ2-2
TGTGCCAGCAGTTTTGGGGTAGAGACCCAGTACTTC	CASSFGVETQYF	TRBV28	.	few	12	TRBJ2-5
TGTGCCATCAGTGACCCCAGGGGTGCCACTGAAGCTTTCTTT	CAISDPRGATEAFF	TRBV10-3	.	many	14	TRBJ1-1
TGTGCCAGCAGTTACGGACCGCCCTCGGGGAACACTGAAGCTTTCTTT	CASSYGPPSGNTEAFF	TRBV6-2/TRBV6-3	.	many	16	TRBJ1-1
TGTGCCACCAGTGAAACCAGAGGGGGCGAGCAGTACTTC	CATSETRGGEQYF	TRBV24-1	.	.	13	TRBJ2-7
TGTGCCAGCAGCTCGGACCTAGCCCAGCCCCAGCATTTT	CASSSDLAQPQHF	TRBV5-4	.	.	13	TRBJ1-5
TGCGCCAGCAGCTTGCGCAGTCTAGCGGGATCCGCCGGGGAGCTGTTTTTT	CASSLRSLAGSAGELFF	TRBV5-1	TRBD2	few	17	TRBJ2-2
TGTGCCAGCAGCTTACCTTGGGGGTCAGAGACCCAGTACTTC	CASSLPWGSETQYF	TRBV11-2	.	many	14	TRBJ2-5
TGTGCCAGCAGTATCCAGGGGGCCGGCACTGAAGCTTTCTTT	CASSIQGAGTEAFF	TRBV3-1	TRBD1	many	14	TRBJ1-1
TGTGCCAGCAGTTTTCGGTGGAGCGGGAGGGGCGGGGATCAGCCCCAGCATTTT	CASSFRWSGRGGDQPQHF	TRBV28	.	many	18	TRBJ1-5
TGTGCCAGCAGCGTAGGTGGCAGGACGGCCGGCACTGAAGCTTTCTTT	CASSVGGRTAGTEAFF	TRBV9	.	few	16	TRBJ1-1
TGCGCCAGCAGCCCAAGAGGATTGGGGAACACCGGGGAGCTGTTTTTT	CASSPRGLGNTGELFF	TRBV4-3	.	few	16	TRBJ2-2
TGTGCCAGCAGTACAGACAGGGGGCCTTATGGCTACACCTTC	CASSTDRGPYGYTF	TRBV6-1	TRBD1	.	14	TRBJ1-2
TGTGCCAGCAGCTTAGGAGCGGGAGGGCCGGAGACCCAGTACTTC	CASSLGAGGPETQYF	TRBV7-6	TRBD2	many	15	TRBJ2-5
TGTGCCAGCAGTGAAGCGGGGGATTATTCACCCCTCCACTTT	CASSEAGDYSPLHF	TRBV6-1	.	.	14	TRBJ1-6
TGTGCCAGCAGCACCAGGACTAGCGGGACCTCCTACGAGCAGTACTTC	CASSTRTSGTSYEQYF	TRBV7-2	TRBD2	many	16	TRBJ2-7
TGCAGTGCGCCGGGGTTAACTAGCGGGAGGGCCCATGGAGATACGCAGTATTTT	CSAPGLTSGRAHGDTQYF	TRBV20-1	TRBD2	.	18	TRBJ2-3
TGCAGTGCTAGAGCGACAGGTTCTACCTATGGCTACACCTTC	CSARATGSTYGYTF	TRBV20-1	.	many	14	TRBJ1-2
TGCGCCAGCAGTGGACCCTCCGAAGAGCCTGTGGTGGCTTTCTTT	CASSGPSEEPVVAFF	TRBV5-1	.	many	15	TRBJ1-1
TGTGCCAGCAGTAAACTCCGGGTCTTTGGGATGGAAGCTTTCTTT	CASSKLRVFGMEAFF	TRBV6-1	.	few	15	TRBJ1-1
TGTGCCAGCAGTTTCCCATCCTTAGCGGGAAAAAACACCGGGGAGCTGTTTTTT	CASSFPSLAGKNTGELFF	TRBV6-2/TRBV6-3	TRBD2	.	18	TRBJ2-2
TGTGCCAGCAGCCTATCCGTCTTGCGCGGGGGGGGGAATGAGCAGTTCTTC	CASSLSVLRGGGNEQFF	TRBV7-3	TRBD2	many	17	TRBJ2-1
TGCAGTGCTAGAGATCTATTGAATGGCTACACCTTC	CSARDLLNGYTF	TRBV20-1	.	few	12	TRBJ1-2
TGTGCCAGTAGTATCGAGGGCCGCGAGCAGTACTTC	CASSIEGREQYF	TRBV19	.	few	12	TRBJ2-7
TGTGCCAGCAGTGAGACTAGCGGGGGAAGCTCCTACAATGAGCAGTTCTTC	CASSETSGGSSYNEQFF	TRBV25-1	TRBD2	.	17	TRBJ2-1
TGTGCCAGCAGGACAACTCGGGGTGAGCAGTTCTTC	CASRTTRGEQFF	TRBV6-2/TRBV6-3	.	.	12	TRBJ2-1
TGTGCCAGCACAGGGACTAGCGATGCCTACGAGCAGTACTTC	CASTGTSDAYEQYF	TRBV2	TRBD2	many	14	TRBJ2-7
TGTGCCAGCAGCTACCCCGGCCGGAACTCCTACGAGCAGTACTTC	CASSYPGRNSYEQYF	TRBV12-3/TRBV12-4	.	few	15	TRBJ2-7
TGTGCCAGCAGCCTCGCCCCAGGGTTGTACAATGAGCAGTTCTTC	CASSLAPGLYNEQFF	TRBV7-9	.	.	15	TRBJ2-1
TGTGCCAGCAGTCCGGAAACCGGGGAGCTGTTTTTT	CASSPETGELFF	TRBV6-1	.	.	12	TRBJ2-2
TGTGCCAGCAGTGAGCAGACCCTAACGCCCCAGCATTTT	CASSEQTLTPQHF	TRBV2	.	few	13	TRBJ1-5
TGTGCCAGCAGTTACGACAGGGTTTTCGGGACTGAAGCTTTCTTT	CASSYDRVFGTEAFF	TRBV6-6	TRBD1	many	15	TRBJ1-1
TGTGCCACCCAAGACCGCGCTTCGGTTCGCCCCCAGCATTTT	CATQDRASVRPQHF	TRBV24-1	.	.	14	TRBJ1-5
TGTGCCAGCAGTTTCTCGAGACAGGGGAATCAGCCCCAGCATTTT	CASSFSRQGNQPQHF	TRBV12-3/TRBV12-4	TRBD1	many	15	TRBJ1-5
TGTGCCAGCAGCGTAGAGGGAGTTGGGGCCAACGTCCTGACTTTC	CASSVEGVGANVLTF	TRBV9	.	few	15	TRBJ2-6
TGCGCCAGCAGCCAACAAATTCTCCGGGACAAAAAACTGTTTTTT	CASSQQILRDKKLFF	TRBV4-1	.	.	15	TRBJ1-4
TGTGCCAGCAGACCACCAGAAACCAGGGAGCAGTTCTTC	CASRPPETREQFF	TRBV12-3/TRBV12-4	.	many	13	TRBJ2-1